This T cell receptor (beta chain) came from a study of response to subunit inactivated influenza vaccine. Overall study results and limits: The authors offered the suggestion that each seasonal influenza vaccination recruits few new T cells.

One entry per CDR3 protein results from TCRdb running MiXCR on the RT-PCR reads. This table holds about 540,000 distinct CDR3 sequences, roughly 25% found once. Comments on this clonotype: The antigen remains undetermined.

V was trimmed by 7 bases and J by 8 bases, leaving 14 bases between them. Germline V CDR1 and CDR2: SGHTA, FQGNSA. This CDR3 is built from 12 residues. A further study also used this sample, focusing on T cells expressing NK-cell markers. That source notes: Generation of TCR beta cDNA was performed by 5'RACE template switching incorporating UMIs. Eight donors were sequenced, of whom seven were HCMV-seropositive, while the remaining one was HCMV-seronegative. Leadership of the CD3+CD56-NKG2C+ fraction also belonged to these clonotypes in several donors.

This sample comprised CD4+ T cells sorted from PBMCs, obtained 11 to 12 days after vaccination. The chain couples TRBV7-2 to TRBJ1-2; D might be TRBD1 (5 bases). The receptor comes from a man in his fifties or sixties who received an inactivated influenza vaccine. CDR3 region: CASTKRGQGYTF. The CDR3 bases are TGTGCCAGCACCAAAAGGGGTCAGGGCTACACCTTC. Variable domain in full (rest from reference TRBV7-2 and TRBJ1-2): GAGVSQSPSNKVTEKGKDVELRCDPISGHTALYWYRQSLGQGLEFLIYFQGNSAPDKSGLPSDRFSAERTGGSVSTLTIQRTQQEDSAVYLCASTKRGQGYTFGSGTRLTVV.